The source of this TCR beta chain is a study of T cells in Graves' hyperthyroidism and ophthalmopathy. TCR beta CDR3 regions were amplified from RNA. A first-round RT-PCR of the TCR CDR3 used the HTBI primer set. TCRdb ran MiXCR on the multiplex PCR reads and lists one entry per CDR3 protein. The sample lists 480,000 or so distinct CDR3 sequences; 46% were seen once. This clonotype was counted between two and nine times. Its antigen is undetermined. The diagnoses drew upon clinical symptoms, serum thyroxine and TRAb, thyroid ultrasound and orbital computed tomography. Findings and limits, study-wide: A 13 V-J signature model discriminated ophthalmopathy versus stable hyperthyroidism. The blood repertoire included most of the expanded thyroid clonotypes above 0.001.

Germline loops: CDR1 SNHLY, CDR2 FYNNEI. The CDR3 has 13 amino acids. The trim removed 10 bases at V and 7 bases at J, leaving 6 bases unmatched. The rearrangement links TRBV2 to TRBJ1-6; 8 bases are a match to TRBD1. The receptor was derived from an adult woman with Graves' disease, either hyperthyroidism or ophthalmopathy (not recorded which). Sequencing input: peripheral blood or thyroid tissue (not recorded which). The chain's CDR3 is CAIQGARNSPLHF. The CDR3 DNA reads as TGTGCCATTCAGGGGGCTCGGAATTCACCCCTCCACTTT.